Listed below are T cell receptor beta chains from one sample, sequenced in a study of cytomegalovirus exposure and HLA in healthy donors. Sequencing used immunoSEQ multiplex PCR; TCRdb keeps in-frame clones, though not all of them. Of 130,000 or so clones in the sample, around 90% were seen once. The sample was PBMCs. These TCRs come from a woman under 40 in good health and CMV-seropositive. CDR3s include the opening cysteine and the closing phenylalanine or tryptophan.

>TRBJ1-1|TRBV5-1
CASSLLAGTEAFF
>TRBJ2-7|TRBV9
CASSVGGVSYEQYF
>TRBJ1-2|TRBV6-1
CASALRDSYGYTF
>TRBJ2-7|TRBV5-5
CASSFGDRAPYEQYF
>TRBJ1-3|TRBV4-1
CASSLPWGGNTIYF
>TRBJ1-5|TRBV11-3
CASSAPRGDRSQPQHF
>TRBJ2-2|TRBV19
CASRREQSIGELFF
>TRBJ2-1|TRBV25-1
CASGRSWSYNEQFF
>TRBJ1-1|TRBV28
CASRSGRPEAFF
>TRBJ1-2|TRBV7-9
CASSSKGELNYGYTF
>TRBJ1-2|TRBV5-1
CASSPGQGAYGYTF
>TRBJ2-1|TRBV19
CASENSYNEQFF
>TRBJ2-7|TRBV18
CASSPAGAYEQYF
>TRBJ2-1|TRBV4-1
CASSQVGRRQFF
>TRBJ1-1|TRBV14
CASSRFRDRDRAFF
>TRBJ2-1|TRBV2
CASRGQGASFDEQFF
>TRBJ2-1|TRBV2
CASTFLEADNEQFF
>TRBJ1-2|TRBV6-6
CASRQGDYGYTF
>TRBJ2-5|TRBV5-1
CASSLGLAINQETQYF
>TRBJ2-2|TRBV7-9
CASSLGSGKAGELFF
>TRBJ1-2|TRBV27
CASSLDGTVYGYTF
>TRBJ2-4|TRBV10-3
CAPPRLNGKYF
>TRBJ2-3|TRBV5-1
CASGLEADTQYF
>TRBJ1-6|TRBV18
CASSRVDNEDSPLHF
>TRBJ2-7|TRBV6-6
CASSSPTLTSYEQYF
>TRBJ2-1|TRBV6-1
CASSELAGGPYNEQFF
>TRBJ2-1|TRBV7-6
CASSPRLAGGPVEQFF
>TRBJ1-2|TRBV5-1
CASSLESGNYGYTF
>TRBJ1-1|TRBV25-1
CASSDPGTEAFF
>TRBJ2-1|TRBV27
CASSFLASFTNEQFF